These 9 T cell receptor beta chains were all obtained from the same sample, sequenced in a study of PD-1 blockade in mismatch repair-deficient tumors. Generated by immunoSEQ multiplex PCR, the TCRdb table keeps only in-frame clones and is missing some. This table has tens of thousands of clones, roughly 80% appearing once. This material consisted of peripheral blood, taken 12 weeks after starting pembrolizumab. The receptors shown here come from an adult with mismatch repair-deficient cancer.

The chain carries TRBV18 and TRBJ1-1; D is unclear. This CDR3 is built from 13 residues. With 3 bases removed from V and 1 base from J, the gap between germline ends came to 6 bases. CDR1 KGHSH and CDR2 LQKENI come from the germline V gene. As DNA, the CDR3 is TGTGCCAGCTCACCGAGAGCGAACACTGAAGCTTTCTTT. As protein: CASSPRANTEAFF.

This chain joins TRBV7-9 and TRBJ1-2; no clear D gene. Trimming pared 3 bases from V and 8 bases from J, leaving 4 bases between. CDR1 is SEHNR, CDR2 FQNEAQ, per germline (reference sequence). The length of the CDR3 is 10 residues. The CDR3 DNA reads TGTGCCAGCAGCTTTGAAGGCTACACCTTC. It yields the protein CASSFEGYTF.

The rearrangement uses TRBV5-1 and TRBJ1-4, with a possible D match to TRBD1 (6 bases). Germline CDR1 SGHRS, CDR2 YFSETQ. The ends were cut back, 0 bases at V and 0 bases at J, with 9 bases in the middle. CDR3 length: 16 amino acids. The CDR3 region has the DNA TGCGCCAGCAGCTTGGCGGGGGGCACAACTAATGAAAAACTGTTTTTT. It encodes CASSLAGGTTNEKLFF.

V gene TRBV5-4 combines with J gene TRBJ2-7; D is perhaps TRBD1 (6 bases). Trimming cost V 4 bases and J 0 bases, with 11 bases left between them. Germline V CDR1 and CDR2: SGHNT, YYREEE (reference sequence). The CDR3 is 14 residues long. CDR3 nucleotides: TGTGCCAGCAGCGCCGAACAGGGCTCCTACGAGCAGTACTTC. It codes for CASSAEQGSYEQYF.

This clone was seen a handful of times. Written as DNA, the CDR3 is TGTGCCAGCAGTCCTAGCAGGACAGGGGGGAGCACTGAAGCTTTCTTT. This codes for CASSPSRTGGSTEAFF. This chain joins TRBV28 and TRBJ1-1, with 10 bases fitting TRBD1. CDR3 length: 16 amino acids. The J segment lost 4 bases and the V segment lost 5 bases, leaving 10 bases of the junction unmatched. Germline V CDR1 and CDR2: MDHEN, SYDVKM.

The V and J genes are TRBV11-2 and TRBJ2-3; D is possibly TRBD1 (8 bases). The CDR3 spans 15 residues. From germline, CDR1 is SGHAT and CDR2 FQNNGV. V gave up 5 bases and J gave up 6 bases, with 18 bases separating them. As DNA, the CDR3 is TGTGCCAGCAGCACCGGGAGGACAGGGTTTGATACGCAGTATTTT. It is translated as CASSTGRTGFDTQYF. The whole variable domain, filled in from reference TRBV11-2 and TRBJ2-3, reads EAGVAQSPRYKIIEKRQSVAFWCNPISGHATLYWYQQILGQGPKLLIQFQNNGVVDDSQLPKDRFSAERLKGVDSTLKIQPAKLEDSAVYLCASSTGRTGFDTQYFGPGTRLTVL.

A remark on this clone: The identical CDR3 is also encoded by other nucleotide sequences in the sample. The chain couples TRBV7-2 to TRBJ1-5; D unclear. This CDR3 has 14 residues. The V and J ends lost 1 base and 4 bases respectively, with 8 bases between them. Germline assignment: CDR1 SGHTA and CDR2 FQGNSA. This CDR3 reads CASSLVRGNQPQHF. CDR3 in DNA: TGTGCCAGCAGCTTAGTACGGGGAAATCAGCCCCAGCATTTT.

V gene TRBV5-5 combines with J gene TRBJ2-7, with TRBD1 identical over 7 bases. In germline, CDR1 is SGHKS, CDR2 YYEKEE (reference sequence). V lost 5 bases and J lost 0; bases outside the gene matches: 8. The CDR3 totals 15 residues. DNA of the CDR3: TGTGCCAGCAGACTTAGGACAGGAACCTCCTACGAGCAGTACTTC. This encodes CASRLRTGTSYEQYF.

V gene TRBV5-1 combines with J gene TRBJ2-3, with D hard to call. The CDR3 is made up of 13 amino acids. Trimming stripped 2 bases from V and 2 bases from J, with 6 bases between. Germline V gene lookup returns CDR1 SGHRS and CDR2 YFSETQ. The CDR3 region is CASSLRDTDTQYF. The CDR3, as DNA: TGCGCCAGCAGCTTAAGGGACACAGATACGCAGTATTTT.